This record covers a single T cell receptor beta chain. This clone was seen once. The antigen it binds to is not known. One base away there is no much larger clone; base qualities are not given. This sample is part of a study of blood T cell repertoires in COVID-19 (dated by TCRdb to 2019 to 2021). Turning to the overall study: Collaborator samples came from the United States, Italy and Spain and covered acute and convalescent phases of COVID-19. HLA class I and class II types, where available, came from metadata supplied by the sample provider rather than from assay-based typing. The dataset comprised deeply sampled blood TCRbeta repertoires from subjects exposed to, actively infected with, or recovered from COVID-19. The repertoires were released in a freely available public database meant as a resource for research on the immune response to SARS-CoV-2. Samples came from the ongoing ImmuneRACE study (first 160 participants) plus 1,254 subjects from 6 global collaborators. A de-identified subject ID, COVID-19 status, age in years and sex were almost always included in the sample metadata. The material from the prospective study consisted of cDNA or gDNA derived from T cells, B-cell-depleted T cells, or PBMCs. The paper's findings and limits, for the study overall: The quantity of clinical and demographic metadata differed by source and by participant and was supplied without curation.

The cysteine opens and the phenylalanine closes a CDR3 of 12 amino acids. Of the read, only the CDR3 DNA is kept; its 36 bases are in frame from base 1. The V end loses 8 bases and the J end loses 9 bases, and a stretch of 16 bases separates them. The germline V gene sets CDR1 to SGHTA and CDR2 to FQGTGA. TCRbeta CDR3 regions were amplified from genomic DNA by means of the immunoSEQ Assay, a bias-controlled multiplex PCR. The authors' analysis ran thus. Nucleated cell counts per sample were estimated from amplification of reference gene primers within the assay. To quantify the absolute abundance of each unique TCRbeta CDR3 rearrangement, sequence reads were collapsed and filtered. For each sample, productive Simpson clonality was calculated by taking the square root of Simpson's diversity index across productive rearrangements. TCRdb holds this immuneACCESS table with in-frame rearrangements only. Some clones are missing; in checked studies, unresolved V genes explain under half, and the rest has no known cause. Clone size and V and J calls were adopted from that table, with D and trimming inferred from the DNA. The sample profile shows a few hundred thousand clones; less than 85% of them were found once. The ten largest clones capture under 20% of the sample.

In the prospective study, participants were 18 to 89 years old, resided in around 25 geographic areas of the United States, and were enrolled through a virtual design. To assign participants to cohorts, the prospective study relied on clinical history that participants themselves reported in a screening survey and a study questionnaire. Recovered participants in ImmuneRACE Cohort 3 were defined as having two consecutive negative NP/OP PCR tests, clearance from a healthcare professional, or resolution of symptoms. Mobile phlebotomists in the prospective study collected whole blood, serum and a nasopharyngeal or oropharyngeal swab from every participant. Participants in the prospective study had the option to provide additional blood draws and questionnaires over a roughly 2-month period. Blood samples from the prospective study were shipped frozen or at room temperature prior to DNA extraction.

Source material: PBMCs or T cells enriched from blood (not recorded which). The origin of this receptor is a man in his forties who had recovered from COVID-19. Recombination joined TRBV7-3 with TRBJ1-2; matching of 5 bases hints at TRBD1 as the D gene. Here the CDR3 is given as CASGSDRGSYTF. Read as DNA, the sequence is TGTGCCAGCGGGAGTGACCGGGGGAGCTACACCTTC.